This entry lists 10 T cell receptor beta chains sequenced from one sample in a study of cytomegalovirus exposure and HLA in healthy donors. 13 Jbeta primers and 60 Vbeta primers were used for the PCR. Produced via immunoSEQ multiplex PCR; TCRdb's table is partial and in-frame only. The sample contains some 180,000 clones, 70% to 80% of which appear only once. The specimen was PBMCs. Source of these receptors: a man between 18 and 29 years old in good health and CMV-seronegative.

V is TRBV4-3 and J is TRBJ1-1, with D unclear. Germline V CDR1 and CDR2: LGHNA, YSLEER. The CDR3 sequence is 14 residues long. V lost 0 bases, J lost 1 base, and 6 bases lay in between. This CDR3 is CASSQDYGNTEAFF. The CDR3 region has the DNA TGCGCCAGCAGCCAAGATTACGGGAACACTGAAGCTTTCTTT.

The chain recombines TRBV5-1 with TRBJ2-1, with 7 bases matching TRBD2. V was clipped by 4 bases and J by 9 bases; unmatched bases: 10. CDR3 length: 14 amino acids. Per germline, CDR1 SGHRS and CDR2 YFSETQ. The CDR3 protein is CASSVLASGSEQFF. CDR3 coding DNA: TGCGCCAGCAGCGTACTAGCGTCGGGGAGTGAGCAGTTCTTC.

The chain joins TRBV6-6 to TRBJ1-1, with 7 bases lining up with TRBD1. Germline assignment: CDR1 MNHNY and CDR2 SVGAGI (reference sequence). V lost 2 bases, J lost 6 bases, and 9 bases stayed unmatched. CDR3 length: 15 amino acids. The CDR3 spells CASSYDRAPFSEAFF. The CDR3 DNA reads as TGTGCCAGCAGTTACGACAGGGCCCCTTTCTCTGAAGCTTTCTTT.

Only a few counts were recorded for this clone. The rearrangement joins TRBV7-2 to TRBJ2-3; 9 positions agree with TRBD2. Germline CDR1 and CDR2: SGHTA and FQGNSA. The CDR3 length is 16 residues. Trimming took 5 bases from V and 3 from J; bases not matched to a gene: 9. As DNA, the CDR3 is TGTGCCAGCAGCAGACGGGCTAGCGGGATTACAGATACGCAGTATTTT. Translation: CASSRRASGITDTQYF.

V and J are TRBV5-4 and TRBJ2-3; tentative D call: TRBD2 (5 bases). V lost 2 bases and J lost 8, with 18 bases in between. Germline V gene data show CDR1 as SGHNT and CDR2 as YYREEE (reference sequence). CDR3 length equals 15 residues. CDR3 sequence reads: CASSFIPADGGTQYF. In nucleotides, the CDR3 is TGTGCCAGCAGCTTCATCCCAGCCGATGGAGGTACGCAGTATTTT.

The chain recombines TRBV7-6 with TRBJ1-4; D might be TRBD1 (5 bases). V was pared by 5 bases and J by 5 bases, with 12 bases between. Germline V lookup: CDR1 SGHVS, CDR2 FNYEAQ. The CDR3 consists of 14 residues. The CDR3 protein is CASSPRGTNEKLFF. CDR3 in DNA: TGTGCCAGCAGCCCTCGGGGGACCAATGAAAAACTGTTTTTT.

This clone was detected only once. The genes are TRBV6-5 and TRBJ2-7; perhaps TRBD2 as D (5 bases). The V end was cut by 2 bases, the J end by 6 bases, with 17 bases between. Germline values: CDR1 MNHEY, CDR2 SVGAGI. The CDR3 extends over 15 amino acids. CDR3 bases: TGTGCCAGCAGTTACAGCCGGGATATTACGAGCGAGCAGTACTTC. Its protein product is CASSYSRDITSEQYF.

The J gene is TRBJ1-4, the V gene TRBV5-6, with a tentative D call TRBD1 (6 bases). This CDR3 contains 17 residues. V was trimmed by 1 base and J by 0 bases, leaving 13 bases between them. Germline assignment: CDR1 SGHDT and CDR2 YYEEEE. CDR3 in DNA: TGTGCCAGCAGCTTGTTCTGGGGGCGAGCAACTAATGAAAAACTGTTTTTT. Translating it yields CASSLFWGRATNEKLFF.

CDR3 sequence reads: CAISDGLAGSTTGNEQFF. CDR3 bases: TGTGCCATCAGTGATGGGCTAGCGGGATCAACGACAGGCAATGAGCAGTTCTTC. The chain carries TRBV10-3 and TRBJ2-1; TRBD2 aligns across 9 bases. Germline V lookup: CDR1 ENHRY, CDR2 SYGVKD. The ends lost 3 bases at V and 6 bases at J; junction bases unmatched: 15. CDR3 size: 18 residues.

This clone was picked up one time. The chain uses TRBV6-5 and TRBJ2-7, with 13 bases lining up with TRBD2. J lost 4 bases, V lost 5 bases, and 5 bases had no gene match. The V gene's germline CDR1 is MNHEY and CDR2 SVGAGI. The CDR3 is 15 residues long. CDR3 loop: CASSPTSGGGYEQYF. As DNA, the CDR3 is TGTGCCAGCAGTCCTACTAGCGGGGGGGGGTACGAGCAGTACTTC.